Listed below are T cell receptor beta chains from one sample, sequenced in a study of T cells after yellow fever vaccination. TCRdb re-called the 5' RACE reads with MiXCR, one entry per CDR3 protein. The sample contains 200,000 to 300,000 distinct CDR3 sequences, less than 7.5% of which appear only once. Sequences were derived from CD4+ T cells sorted from PBMCs, sampled on the day of the yellow fever booster vaccination. The receptors here all came from a man aged 30 to 45 who received the YFV17D yellow fever vaccine. Both conserved end residues are trimmed from each CDR3. Each record gives: J gene, clone size, V gene, CDR3 protein. A row's size may be missing; if present it is once, few, many or a size class.

TRBJ2-7 few TRBV13 ASSAYRGGSYEQY
TRBJ1-1 . TRBV7-2 ASSPQRSLMNTEAF
TRBJ2-3 few TRBV6-5 ASSRFISSGSTDTQY
TRBJ2-1 once TRBV19 ASSLSGTSNYNEQF
TRBJ2-7 few TRBV10-3 AISVGSSYEQY
TRBJ2-3 few TRBV20-1 SAFGSVTDTQY
TRBJ2-3 . TRBV3-1 ASNRRTSGSTDTQY
TRBJ2-1 . TRBV7-2 ANPVDNEQF
TRBJ1-4 many TRBV3-1 ASSQDEKLF
TRBJ2-1 few TRBV4-3 ASSQGLAGNNEQF
TRBJ1-5 . TRBV20-1 SASRASTAQPQH
TRBJ2-3 many TRBV10-3 AISDYTDTQY
TRBJ2-7 many TRBV29-1 SVGSDIYEQY
TRBJ1-2 few TRBV4-3 ASSRTGRGYT
TRBJ1-4 many TRBV5-5 ASSGKTGTNEKLF
TRBJ2-7 few TRBV5-1 ASSLAGPPYEQY
TRBJ2-5 . TRBV5-1 ASSSNPQGQGQETQY
TRBJ2-1 many TRBV11-3 ASSLAGSNEQF
TRBJ2-3 few TRBV7-9 AGTIVATQY
TRBJ2-7 . TRBV6-2/TRBV6-3 ASSYRSEQY
TRBJ2-5 many TRBV12-3/TRBV12-4 ASSLAISVTQY
TRBJ2-7 few TRBV4-2 ASSHQAQGAYEQY
TRBJ2-2 few TRBV4-2 ASSLRTGSNTGELF
TRBJ2-1 few TRBV5-4 ASSLVLAGVDEQF
TRBJ2-7 many TRBV20-1 SASRTGTGYEQY
TRBJ2-3 many TRBV12-3/TRBV12-4 ASSLATTTDTQY
TRBJ2-2 few TRBV29-1 SVGYPSGRFTGELF
TRBJ2-4 few TRBV15 ATSRVGGSGKNIQY
TRBJ2-2 few TRBV5-1 ASSLDSPGTGELF
TRBJ2-7 many TRBV29-1 SVEGQANYEQY
TRBJ2-3 . TRBV6-5 ASSYPGRDTQY
TRBJ2-7 many TRBV12-3/TRBV12-4 ASSPGTSSFYEQY
TRBJ2-1 . TRBV20-1 SARMGTSGRGVYNEQF
TRBJ2-7 . TRBV4-3 ASSQKETGGWEQY
TRBJ2-1 few TRBV6-2/TRBV6-3 ASSYGTSGPTYNEQF
TRBJ2-3 . TRBV18 ASSGLNRRADTQY
TRBJ2-7 . TRBV20-1 SANLGGVEY
TRBJ2-3 . TRBV7-7 ASSFSQGGGTSGSEDTQY
TRBJ2-7 many TRBV12-3/TRBV12-4 ASSSPSRGYEQY
TRBJ1-3 few TRBV7-2 ASSSWTGGRSGNTIY
TRBJ2-7 . TRBV30 AWGNKGLAGGEQY
TRBJ2-1 few TRBV21-1 ASSTQREGFIRSYNEQF
TRBJ2-7 few TRBV6-1 ASRPGLGGIFEQY
TRBJ1-2 . TRBV6-2/TRBV6-3 ASSYSTNRVPHYGYT
TRBJ2-7 few TRBV6-2/TRBV6-3 ASRPQGGEQY
TRBJ1-1 few TRBV20-1 SAHTGGNINTEAF
TRBJ2-3 many TRBV9 ASSVLAGGSKDTQY
TRBJ2-3 many TRBV20-1 SAKGGSTDTQY
TRBJ2-5 many TRBV3-1 ASSQSLAGVYETQY
TRBJ2-1 few TRBV4-3 ASSYGLAVYNEQF
TRBJ2-1 many TRBV7-2 ASSLLAGYNEQF
TRBJ2-7 . TRBV7-2 ASSRTGTDSYEQY